Presented here are 14 T cell receptor beta chains from one specimen sequenced in a study of T cells in localized non-small cell lung cancer. TCRdb keeps only in-frame clones here, not all; method: immunoSEQ multiplex PCR. The sample includes 70,000 or so clones, less than 85% of them seen just once. Specimen: peripheral blood, collected before any cancer treatment. The receptors were gathered from a female donor aged 60 or older with stage I lung adenocarcinoma.

The chain links TRBV19 to TRBJ1-6; TRBD1 aligns across 9 bases. With 4 bases clipped from V and 6 bases from J, the junction kept 4 bases outside the gene matches. The CDR3 sequence is 15 residues long. Germline V gene data show CDR1 as LNHDA and CDR2 as SQIVND (reference sequence). The CDR3, as DNA: TGTGCCAGTAGTAAGAAGACAGGGGGTAATTCACCCCTCCACTTT. It translates to CASSKKTGGNSPLHF.

CDR3 nucleotides: TGTGCCAGTAGTAAATCGGGTGTGGAGGGAACGAGGACTGAAGCTTTCTTT. This encodes CASSKSGVEGTRTEAFF. The V call is TRBV19, the J call TRBJ1-1; D not resolved. The ends were cut back, 4 bases at V and 5 bases at J, with 23 bases in the middle. CDR1 and CDR2 (germline): LNHDA, SQIVND (reference sequence). The CDR3 is 17 residues long. Full variable domain (rest looked up from reference TRBV19 and TRBJ1-1): DGGITQSPKYLFRKEGQNVTLSCEQNLNHDAMYWYRQDPGQGLRLIYYSQIVNDFQKGDIAEGYSVSREKKESFPLTVTSAQKNPTAFYLCASSKSGVEGTRTEAFFGQGTRLTVV.

CDR3 protein: CASSLVGAQETQYF. In DNA form, the CDR3 reads TGTGCCAGCAGCTTAGTCGGGGCCCAAGAGACCCAGTACTTC. J is TRBJ2-5 and V is TRBV7-2; D tentatively reads TRBD1 or TRBD2 (5 bases each). From germline, CDR1 is SGHTA and CDR2 FQGNSA. V gave up 1 base and J gave up 1 base, with 7 bases separating them. The CDR3 length is 14 residues.

This clone showed up just once. The junction shows a germline mismatch at one end, possibly a read error. The CDR3 DNA reads as TGTGCCAGCAGCTTGTCGGCGGCCGGGCCTGAGCAGTTCTTC. This encodes CASSLSAAGPEQFF. V and J are TRBV5-1 and TRBJ2-1; D not certain. There are 14 residues in the CDR3. Germline CDR1 reads SGHRS; CDR2 reads YFSETQ.

V and J are TRBV6-1 and TRBJ1-3; TRBD1 agrees at 8 bases. With V trimmed by 2 bases and J by 3 bases, 3 bases remained unmatched. The germline gives CDR1 MNHNS, CDR2 SASEGT. This CDR3 is built from 15 residues. Here the CDR3 DNA reads TGTGCCAGCAGTGAAACAGGGGGACTTGGAAACACCATATATTTT. It encodes CASSETGGLGNTIYF.

The rearrangement links TRBV5-5 to TRBJ1-2, with a possible D match to TRBD1 (6 bases). Trimming took 4 bases from V and 6 from J, leaving 16 bases between them. The CDR3 length is 14 residues. From germline, CDR1 is SGHKS and CDR2 YYEKEE (reference sequence). CDR3 nucleotides: TGTGCCAGCAGCCCTTCGGGGGGCGCGCATGGCTACACCTTC. Its protein is CASSPSGGAHGYTF.

About this clone: In this CDR3 the conserved last residue, phenylalanine or tryptophan, is missing, so a read error is likely. This chain uses TRBV13 with TRBJ2-7, with D possibly TRBD2 on 6 matching bases. This CDR3 has 13 amino acids. V was pared by 4 bases and J by 5 bases, with 12 bases between. Looked up from germline, CDR1 is PRHDT and CDR2 is FYEKMQ (reference sequence). The DNA of the CDR3 is TGTGCCAGCAGCTCGGGCGGGGCCGACGAGCAGTACCTC. It encodes CASSSGGADEQYL.

The chain combines TRBV9 with TRBJ2-1, with TRBD2 identical over 14 bases. Losses at the gene ends were 4 bases for V and 7 bases for J; bases not matched to a gene: 4. The CDR3 has 15 amino acids. The germline V gene has CDR1 SGDLS and CDR2 YYNGEE. CDR3 sequence (DNA): TGTGCCAGCAGCCCCGGGACTAGCGGGGGTAATGAGCAGTTCTTC. As protein: CASSPGTSGGNEQFF.

This chain links TRBV11-2 with TRBJ1-1; maybe TRBD1 (5 bases). CDR1 SGHAT and CDR2 FQNNGV come from the germline V gene. The length of the CDR3 is 14 residues. V lost 4 bases and J lost 3, with 12 bases in between. Written as DNA, the CDR3 is TGTGCCAGCAGCTCGCCTTGGGGGTACACTGAAGCTTTCTTT. Protein sequence: CASSSPWGYTEAFF.

V gene TRBV6-6 combines with J gene TRBJ2-7, with TRBD1 identical over 9 bases. CDR1 is MNHNY and CDR2 is SVGAGI in the germline V gene (reference sequence). This CDR3 comprises 14 residues. V dropped 5 bases and J dropped 2; count of bases not matched to a gene: 4. The DNA for the CDR3 is TGTGCCAGCAGTCGGGACAGGGCGACCTACGAGCAGTACTTC. Protein sequence: CASSRDRATYEQYF.

This clone has more than one count but fewer than ten. The CDR3 reads CASSLTGDRTDTQYF. CDR3 DNA sequence: TGTGCCAGCAGCTTAACGGGGGACAGGACAGATACGCAGTATTTT. The chain combines TRBV7-3 with TRBJ2-3, with 8 bases matching TRBD1. Germline values: CDR1 SGHTA, CDR2 FQGTGA. V gave up 0 bases and J gave up 3 bases; unmatched junction bases: 2. This CDR3 has 15 amino acids. Full variable domain (rest looked up from reference TRBV7-3 and TRBJ2-3): GAGVSQTPSNKVTEKGKYVELRCDPISGHTALYWYRQSLGQGPEFLIYFQGTGAADDSGLPNDRFFAVRPEGSVSTLKIQRTERGDSAVYLCASSLTGDRTDTQYFGPGTRLTVL.

The chain is built from TRBV29-1 and TRBJ2-3; 12 bases agree with TRBD2. CDR1 is SQVTM and CDR2 is ANQGSEA in the germline V gene. The CDR3 runs to 17 residues. V was pared by 4 bases and J by 2 bases, with 10 bases of the junction left unmatched. The CDR3 nucleotides read TGCAGCGTTGTGGGGGCCGGGACTAGCGGGCCCACAGATACGCAGTATTTT. Translating it yields CSVVGAGTSGPTDTQYF.

The chain couples TRBV25-1 to TRBJ2-3; D is tentatively TRBD1 or TRBD2 (6 bases each). Germline V gene data show CDR1 as MGHDK and CDR2 as SYGVNS. The CDR3 contains 14 residues. V dropped 8 bases and J dropped 4 bases, with 16 bases sitting between them. The CDR3: CASRRGISPDTQYF. DNA of the CDR3: TGTGCCAGCCGGAGGGGGATTTCACCAGATACGCAGTATTTT. Looking up the rest from reference TRBV25-1 and TRBJ2-3 gives the full variable domain: EADIYQTPRYLVIGTGKKITLECSQTMGHDKMYWYQQDPGMELHLIHYSYGVNSTEKGDLSSESTVSRIRTEHFPLTLESARPSHTSQYLCASRRGISPDTQYFGPGTRLTVL.

The chain uses TRBV2 and TRBJ1-3, with TRBD1 identical over 10 bases. Trimming took 5 bases from V and 1 from J; bases not matched to a gene: 5. The CDR3 consists of 16 residues. Germline values: CDR1 SNHLY, CDR2 FYNNEI. For the CDR3, the DNA is TGTGCCAGCAGTTTAAGACAGGGGGCATCTGGAAACACCATATATTTT. It yields the protein CASSLRQGASGNTIYF. The full variable domain, with the rest looked up from reference TRBV2 and TRBJ1-3, is EPEVTQTPSHQVTQMGQEVILRCVPISNHLYFYWYRQILGQKVEFLVSFYNNEISEKSEIFDDQFSVERPDGSNFTLKIRSTKLEDSAMYFCASSLRQGASGNTIYFGEGSWLTVV.